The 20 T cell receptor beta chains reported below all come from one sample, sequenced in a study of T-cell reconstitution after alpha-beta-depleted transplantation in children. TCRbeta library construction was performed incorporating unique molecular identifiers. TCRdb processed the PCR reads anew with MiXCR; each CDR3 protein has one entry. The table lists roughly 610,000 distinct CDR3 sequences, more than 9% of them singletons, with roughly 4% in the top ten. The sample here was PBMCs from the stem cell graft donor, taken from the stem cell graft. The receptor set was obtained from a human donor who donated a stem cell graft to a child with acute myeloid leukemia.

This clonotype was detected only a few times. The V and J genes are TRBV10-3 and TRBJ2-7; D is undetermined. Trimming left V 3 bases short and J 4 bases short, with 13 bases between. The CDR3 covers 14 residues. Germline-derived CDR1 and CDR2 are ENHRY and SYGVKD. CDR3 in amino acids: CAISDYSSAYEQYF. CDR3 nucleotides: TGTGCCATCAGTGATTACAGTTCCGCGTACGAGCAGTACTTC.

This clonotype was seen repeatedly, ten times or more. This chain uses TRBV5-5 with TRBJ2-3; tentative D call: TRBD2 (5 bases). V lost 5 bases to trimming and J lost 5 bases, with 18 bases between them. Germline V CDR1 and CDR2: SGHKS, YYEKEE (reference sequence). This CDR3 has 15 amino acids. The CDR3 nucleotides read TGTGCCAGCAGTTTCTCTAGCACCCTTGGAGATACGCAGTATTTT. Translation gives CASSFSSTLGDTQYF.

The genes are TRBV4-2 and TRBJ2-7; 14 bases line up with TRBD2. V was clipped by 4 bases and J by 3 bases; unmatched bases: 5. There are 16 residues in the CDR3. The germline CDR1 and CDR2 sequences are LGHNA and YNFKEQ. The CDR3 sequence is CASSPGTSGSRYEQYF. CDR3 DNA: TGTGCCAGCAGCCCTGGGACTAGCGGGAGTCGCTACGAGCAGTACTTC.

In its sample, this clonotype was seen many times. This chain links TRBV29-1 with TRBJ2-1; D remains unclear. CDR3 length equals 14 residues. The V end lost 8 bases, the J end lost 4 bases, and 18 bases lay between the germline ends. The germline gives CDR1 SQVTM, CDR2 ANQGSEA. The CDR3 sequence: CSLKIPPLYNEQFF. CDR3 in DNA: TGCAGCCTCAAGATCCCCCCGTTATACAATGAGCAGTTCTTC.

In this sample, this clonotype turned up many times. The CDR3 here is CASKVGVGGYEQYF. The CDR3 DNA reads as TGTGCCAGCAAAGTAGGTGTCGGGGGCTACGAGCAGTACTTC. The V gene is TRBV2, the J gene TRBJ2-7; perhaps TRBD2 as D (6 bases). Deletions cut 7 bases from V and 3 bases from J, with 16 bases between. Germline loops: CDR1 SNHLY, CDR2 FYNNEI. The length of the CDR3 is 14 residues.

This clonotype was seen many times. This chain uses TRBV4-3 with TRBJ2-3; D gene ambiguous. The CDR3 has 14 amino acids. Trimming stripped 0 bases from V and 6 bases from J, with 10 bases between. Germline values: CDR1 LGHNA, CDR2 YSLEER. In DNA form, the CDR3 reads TGCGCCAGCAGCCAAGATTTAATGATGGATACGCAGTATTTT. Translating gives CASSQDLMMDTQYF.

The CDR3 is CSARESPIAGLRGETQYF. CDR3 DNA sequence: TGCAGTGCTAGAGAGTCCCCCATAGCGGGACTAAGGGGAGAGACCCAGTACTTC. The V gene is TRBV20-1, the J gene TRBJ2-5; 8 bases are a match to TRBD2. The length of the CDR3 is 18 residues. Germline CDR1 and CDR2: DFQATT and SNEGSKA (reference sequence). J gave up 4 bases and V 0 bases, and 16 bases lay outside the gene matches.

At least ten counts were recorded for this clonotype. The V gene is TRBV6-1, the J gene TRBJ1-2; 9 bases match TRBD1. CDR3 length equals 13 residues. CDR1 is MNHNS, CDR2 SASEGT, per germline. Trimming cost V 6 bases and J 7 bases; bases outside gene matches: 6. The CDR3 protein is CASRNRGHGGYTF. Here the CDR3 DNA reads TGTGCCAGCAGAAACAGGGGGCACGGTGGCTACACCTTC.

The CDR3 loop is CSVEGRLRNTEAFF. CDR3 sequence (DNA): TGCAGCGTTGAAGGTCGATTAAGGAACACTGAAGCTTTCTTT. The chain is built from TRBV29-1 and TRBJ1-1; D is unclear. V lost 1 base to trimming and J lost 1 base, with 10 bases between them. Looked up from germline, CDR1 is SQVTM and CDR2 is ANQGSEA. The CDR3 has 14 amino acids.

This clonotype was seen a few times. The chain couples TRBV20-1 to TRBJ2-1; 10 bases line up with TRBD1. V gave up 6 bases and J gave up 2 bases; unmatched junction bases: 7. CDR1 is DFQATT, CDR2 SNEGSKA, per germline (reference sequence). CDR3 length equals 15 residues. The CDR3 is CSANGGTGAYNEQFF. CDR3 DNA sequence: TGCAGTGCAAACGGAGGGACAGGGGCCTACAATGAGCAGTTCTTC.

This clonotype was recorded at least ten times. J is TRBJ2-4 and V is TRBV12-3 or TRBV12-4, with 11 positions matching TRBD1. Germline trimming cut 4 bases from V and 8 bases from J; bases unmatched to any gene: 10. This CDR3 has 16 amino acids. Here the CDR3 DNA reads TGTGCCAGCAGTTACACTCGGACAGGGGGCGCATACATTCAGTACTTC. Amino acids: CASSYTRTGGAYIQYF.

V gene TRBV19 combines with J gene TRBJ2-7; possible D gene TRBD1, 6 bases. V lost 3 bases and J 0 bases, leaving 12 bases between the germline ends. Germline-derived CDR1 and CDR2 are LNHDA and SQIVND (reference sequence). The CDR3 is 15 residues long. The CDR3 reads CASSMADRSSYEQYF. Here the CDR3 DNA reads TGTGCCAGTAGTATGGCAGACAGGAGCTCCTACGAGCAGTACTTC.

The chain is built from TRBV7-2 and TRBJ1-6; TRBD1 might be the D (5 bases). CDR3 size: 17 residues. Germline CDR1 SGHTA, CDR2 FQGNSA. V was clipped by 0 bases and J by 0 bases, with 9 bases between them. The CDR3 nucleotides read TGTGCCAGCAGCTTAGCCGACAGTGTCTCCTATAATTCACCCCTCCACTTT. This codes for CASSLADSVSYNSPLHF.

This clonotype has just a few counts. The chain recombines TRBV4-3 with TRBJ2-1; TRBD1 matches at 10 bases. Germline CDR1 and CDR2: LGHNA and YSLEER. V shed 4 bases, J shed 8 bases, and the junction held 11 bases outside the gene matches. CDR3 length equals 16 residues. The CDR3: CASSPPRDRGRDEQFF. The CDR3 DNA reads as TGCGCCAGCAGCCCCCCCCGGGACAGGGGTCGGGATGAGCAGTTCTTC.

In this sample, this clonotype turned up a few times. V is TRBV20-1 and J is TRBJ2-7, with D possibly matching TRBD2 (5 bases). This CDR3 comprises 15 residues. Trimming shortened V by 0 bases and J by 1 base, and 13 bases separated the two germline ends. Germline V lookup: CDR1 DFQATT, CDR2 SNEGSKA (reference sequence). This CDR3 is CSARDWGDISYEQYF. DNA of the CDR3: TGCAGTGCTAGAGATTGGGGAGATATATCCTACGAGCAGTACTTC.

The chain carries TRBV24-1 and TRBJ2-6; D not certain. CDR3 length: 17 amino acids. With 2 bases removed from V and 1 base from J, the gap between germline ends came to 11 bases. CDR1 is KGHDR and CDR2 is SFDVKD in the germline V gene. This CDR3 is CATSDSLDLSGANVLTF. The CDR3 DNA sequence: TGTGCCACCAGTGATTCTCTGGACCTTTCTGGGGCCAACGTCCTGACTTTC.

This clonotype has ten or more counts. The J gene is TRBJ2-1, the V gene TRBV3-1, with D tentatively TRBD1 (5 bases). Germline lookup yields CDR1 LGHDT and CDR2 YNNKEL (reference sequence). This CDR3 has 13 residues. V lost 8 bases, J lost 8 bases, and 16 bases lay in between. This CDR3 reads CASATGASDEQFF. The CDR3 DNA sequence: TGTGCCAGCGCCACTGGGGCTAGTGATGAGCAGTTCTTC.

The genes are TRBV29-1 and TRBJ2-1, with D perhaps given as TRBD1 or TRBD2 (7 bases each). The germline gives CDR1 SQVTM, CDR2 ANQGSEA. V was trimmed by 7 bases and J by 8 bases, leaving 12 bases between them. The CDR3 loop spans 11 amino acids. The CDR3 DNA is TGCAGCGCCAGGGGGAGGGATGAGCAGTTCTTC. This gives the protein CSARGRDEQFF.

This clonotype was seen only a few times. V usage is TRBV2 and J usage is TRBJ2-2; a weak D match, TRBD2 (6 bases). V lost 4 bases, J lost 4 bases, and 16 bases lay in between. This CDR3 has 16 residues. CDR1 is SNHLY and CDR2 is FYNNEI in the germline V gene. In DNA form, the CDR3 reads TGTGCCAGCAGTGTAAGGACGGGAGTGGGCACCGGGGAGCTGTTTTTT. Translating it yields CASSVRTGVGTGELFF.

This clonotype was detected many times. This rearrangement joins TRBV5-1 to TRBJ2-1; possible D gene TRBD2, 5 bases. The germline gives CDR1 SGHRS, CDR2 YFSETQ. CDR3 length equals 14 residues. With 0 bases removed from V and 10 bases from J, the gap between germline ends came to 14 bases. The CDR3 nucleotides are TGCGCCAGCAGCTTGGCCGAGGAGGACCAGGAGCAGTTCTTC. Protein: CASSLAEEDQEQFF.